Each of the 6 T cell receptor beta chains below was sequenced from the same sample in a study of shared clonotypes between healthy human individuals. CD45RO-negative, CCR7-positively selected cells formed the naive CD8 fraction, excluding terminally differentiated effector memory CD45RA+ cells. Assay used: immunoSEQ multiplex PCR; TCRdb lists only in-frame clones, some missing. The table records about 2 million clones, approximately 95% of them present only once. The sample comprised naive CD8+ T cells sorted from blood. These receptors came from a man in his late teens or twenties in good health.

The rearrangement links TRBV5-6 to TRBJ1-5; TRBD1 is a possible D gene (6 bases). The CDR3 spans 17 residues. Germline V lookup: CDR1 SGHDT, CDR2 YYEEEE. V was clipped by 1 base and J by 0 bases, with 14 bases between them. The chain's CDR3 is CASSLWGADDSNQPQHF. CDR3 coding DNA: TGTGCCAGCAGCTTGTGGGGGGCAGATGATAGCAATCAGCCCCAGCATTTT.

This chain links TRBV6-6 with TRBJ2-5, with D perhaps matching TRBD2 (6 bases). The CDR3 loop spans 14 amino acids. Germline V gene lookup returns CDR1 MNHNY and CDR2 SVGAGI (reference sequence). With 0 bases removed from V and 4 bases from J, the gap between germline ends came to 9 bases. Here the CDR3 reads CASSYSGGLETQYF. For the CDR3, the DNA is TGTGCCAGCAGTTACTCGGGAGGATTAGAGACCCAGTACTTC.

CDR3 in amino acids: CASSPGQDYNEQFF. CDR3 DNA: TGTGCCAGCAGTCCCGGACAGGACTACAATGAGCAGTTCTTC. The chain recombines TRBV27 with TRBJ2-1, with 7 nucleotides matching TRBD1. Germline CDR1 and CDR2: MNHEY and SMNVEV (reference sequence). There are 14 residues in the CDR3. With 5 bases clipped from V and 3 bases from J, the junction kept 4 bases outside the gene matches.

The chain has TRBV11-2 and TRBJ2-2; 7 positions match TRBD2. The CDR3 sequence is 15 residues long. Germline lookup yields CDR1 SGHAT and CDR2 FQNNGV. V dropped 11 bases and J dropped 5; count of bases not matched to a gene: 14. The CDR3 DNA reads TGTGCCTCCACTTTCAGTAGCGGGCGAACCGGGGAGCTGTTTTTT. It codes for CASTFSSGRTGELFF.

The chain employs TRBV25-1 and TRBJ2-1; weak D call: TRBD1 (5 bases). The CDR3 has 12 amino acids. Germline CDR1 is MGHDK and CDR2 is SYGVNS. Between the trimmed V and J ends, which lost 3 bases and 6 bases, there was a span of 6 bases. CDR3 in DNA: TGTGCCAGCAGTGACAGGGTCAATGAGCAGTTCTTC. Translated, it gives CASSDRVNEQFF.

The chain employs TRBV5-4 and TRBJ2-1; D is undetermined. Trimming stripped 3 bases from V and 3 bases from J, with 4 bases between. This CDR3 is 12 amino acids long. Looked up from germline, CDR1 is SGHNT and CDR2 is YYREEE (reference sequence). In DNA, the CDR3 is TGTGCCAGCAGCTCCAACTACAATGAGCAGTTCTTC. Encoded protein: CASSSNYNEQFF.